Presented here are 14 T cell receptor beta chains from one specimen sequenced in a study of blood T cell repertoires in COVID-19. Clones were sequenced by immunoSEQ multiplex PCR, and TCRdb holds only the in-frame ones, with some missing. The table includes 68,000 or so clones, 85% to 90% detected once. Sequenced sample: peripheral blood. Receptors were obtained from a man between 50 and 59 years old with acute or convalescent COVID-19.

The chain has TRBV5-1 and TRBJ2-1; 10 bases fit TRBD2. Germline V gene data show CDR1 as SGHRS and CDR2 as YFSETQ. This CDR3 has 15 residues. V shed 1 base, J shed 7 bases, and the junction held 5 bases outside the gene matches. The DNA for the CDR3 is TGCGCCAGCAGCTTGACTAGCGGGGTCCAAAATGAGCAGTTCTTC. It specifies CASSLTSGVQNEQFF.

V gene TRBV7-9 combines with J gene TRBJ1-3, with D perhaps matching TRBD1 (6 bases). The CDR3 has 18 residues. Germline loops: CDR1 SEHNR, CDR2 FQNEAQ (reference sequence). The germline V and J ends were trimmed by 1 base and 2 bases, with 18 bases remaining between them. CDR3 nucleotide sequence: TGTGCCAGCAGCTTAGACGTTTCCGGGACATATCCTGGAAACACCATATATTTT. This sequence encodes CASSLDVSGTYPGNTIYF. Full variable domain (remainder filled in from reference TRBV7-9 and TRBJ1-3): DTGVSQNPRHKITKRGQNVTFRCDPISEHNRLYWYRQTLGQGPEFLTYFQNEAQLEKSRLLSDRFSAERPKGSFSTLEIQRTEQGDSAMYLCASSLDVSGTYPGNTIYFGEGSWLTVV.

The genes are TRBV10-3 and TRBJ1-1; 11 bases map to TRBD1. Germline assignment: CDR1 ENHRY and CDR2 SYGVKD. V shed 7 bases and J 4 bases; nucleotides not matched to a gene: 5. This CDR3 comprises 14 residues. CDR3 protein: CAITGTGGRTEAFF. The CDR3 nucleotides are TGTGCCATCACCGGGACAGGGGGGCGCACTGAAGCTTTCTTT.

The chain combines TRBV19 with TRBJ2-1; 10 positions agree with TRBD1. Germline V gene data show CDR1 as LNHDA and CDR2 as SQIVND (reference sequence). The CDR3 has 12 amino acids. Unmatched junction bases numbered 6, after V lost 6 bases and J lost 13 bases. The CDR3: CASRSTGGRQFF. The CDR3 bases are TGTGCCAGTAGGTCGACAGGGGGCCGTCAGTTCTTC.

The chain couples TRBV10-1 to TRBJ1-1; 7 nucleotides agree with TRBD1. Germline lookup yields CDR1 WNHNN and CDR2 SYGVQD (reference sequence). Trimming cost V 0 bases and J 5 bases; bases outside gene matches: 6. The CDR3 length is 15 residues. CDR3 nucleotides: TGCGCCAGCAGTGAGTCGCGACAGGGCTTAACTGAAGCTTTCTTT. Its translation: CASSESRQGLTEAFF.

The chain combines TRBV4-2 with TRBJ2-7; TRBD1 matches at 7 bases. The J segment lost 2 bases and the V segment lost 1 base, leaving 5 bases of the junction unmatched. The germline V gene has CDR1 LGHNA and CDR2 YNFKEQ. The CDR3 spans 15 residues. This chain's CDR3 is CASSQALTGPYEQYF. Here the CDR3 DNA reads TGTGCCAGCAGCCAAGCTTTGACAGGGCCCTACGAGCAGTACTTC.

The gene calls are TRBV6-5 and TRBJ1-2; TRBD1 agrees at 7 bases. V was clipped by 5 bases and J by 4 bases; unmatched bases: 7. The germline CDR1 and CDR2 sequences are MNHEY and SVGAGI. The CDR3 runs to 14 residues. For the CDR3, the DNA is TGTGCCAGCAGTCAACCAGGGACAGTCTATGGCTACACCTTC. This translates into CASSQPGTVYGYTF.

The rearrangement uses TRBV5-1 and TRBJ1-1; maybe TRBD1 (6 bases). CDR3 size: 14 residues. CDR1 and CDR2 (germline): SGHRS, YFSETQ. Between the trimmed V and J ends, which lost 4 bases and 1 base, there was a span of 11 bases. The CDR3 protein is CASSLGHSNTEAFF. For the CDR3, the DNA is TGCGCCAGCAGCCTGGGACACTCGAACACTGAAGCTTTCTTT.

The CDR3 region is CASSLVASGGTYEQYF. The CDR3 nucleotides read TGTGCCAGCAGCTTAGTCGCAAGCGGGGGCACCTACGAGCAGTACTTC. The rearrangement links TRBV7-2 to TRBJ2-7; 8 nucleotides agree with TRBD2. Germline V lookup: CDR1 SGHTA, CDR2 FQGNSA. Unmatched junction bases numbered 7, after V lost 1 base and J lost 2 bases. There are 16 residues in the CDR3. The full variable domain, completed using reference TRBV7-2 and TRBJ2-7, is GAGVSQSPSNKVTEKGKDVELRCDPISGHTALYWYRQSLGQGLEFLIYFQGNSAPDKSGLPSDRFSAERTGGSVSTLTIQRTQQEDSAVYLCASSLVASGGTYEQYFGPGTRLTVT.

This chain connects TRBV19 to TRBJ2-1, with 14 bases matching TRBD2. The CDR3 spans 16 residues. Germline V gene data show CDR1 as LNHDA and CDR2 as SQIVND (reference sequence). Trimming cost V 4 bases and J 9 bases; bases outside gene matches: 8. This chain's CDR3 is CASSSVGLAGDTEQFF. In nucleotides, the CDR3 is TGTGCCAGTAGTAGCGTGGGACTAGCGGGAGATACTGAGCAGTTCTTC. Filled out from reference TRBV19 and TRBJ2-1, the complete variable domain reads DGGITQSPKYLFRKEGQNVTLSCEQNLNHDAMYWYRQDPGQGLRLIYYSQIVNDFQKGDIAEGYSVSREKKESFPLTVTSAQKNPTAFYLCASSSVGLAGDTEQFFGPGTRLTVL.

In DNA form, the CDR3 reads TGCAGCGTAGCCCAGGTTGGGACTGAAGCTTTCTTT. Translated, it gives CSVAQVGTEAFF. V gene TRBV29-1 combines with J gene TRBJ1-1; no clear D. Trimming left V 6 bases short and J 5 bases short, with 13 bases between. Per the germline V gene, CDR1 is SQVTM and CDR2 is ANQGSEA. This CDR3 comprises 12 residues.

The chain carries TRBV13 and TRBJ2-4, with 7 bases aligning to TRBD2. The CDR3 consists of 18 residues. Germline V gene lookup returns CDR1 PRHDT and CDR2 FYEKMQ (reference sequence). Germline trimming cut 5 bases from V and 0 bases from J; bases unmatched to any gene: 13. Here the CDR3 reads CASSPGASGGLAKNIQYF. The CDR3 DNA sequence: TGTGCCAGCAGCCCCGGGGCTAGCGGTGGTCTAGCCAAAAACATTCAGTACTTC. The full variable domain, rest sourced from reference TRBV13 and TRBJ2-4, is AAGVIQSPRHLIKEKRETATLKCYPIPRHDTVYWYQQGPGQDPQFLISFYEKMQSDKGSIPDRFSAQQFSDYHSELNMSSLELGDSALYFCASSPGASGGLAKNIQYFGAGTRLSVL.

DNA for the CDR3: TGTGCCAGTAGCCCGGGACAGGGGGAGACCCAGTACTTC. As protein: CASSPGQGETQYF. The rearrangement joins TRBV19 to TRBJ2-5; TRBD1 aligns across 10 bases. J lost 5 bases, V lost 6 bases, and 3 bases had no gene match. The CDR3 runs 13 residues. Germline V gives CDR1 LNHDA, CDR2 SQIVND (reference sequence).

This rearrangement joins TRBV18 to TRBJ1-1, with TRBD1 matching over 7 bases. Germline trimming cut 0 bases from V and 5 bases from J; bases unmatched to any gene: 6. This CDR3 has 15 residues. Germline CDR1 KGHSH, CDR2 LQKENI. The CDR3 is CASSPPTGEDTEAFF. DNA for the CDR3: TGTGCCAGCTCACCACCTACAGGGGAGGATACTGAAGCTTTCTTT.